This TCR beta chain is from a study of blood T cells in healthy people across ages. Whole-study context: The template switching approach captured approximately one barcoded beta molecule for every two T cells.

V gave up 0 bases and J gave up 2 bases, with 10 bases separating them. This CDR3 is built from 14 residues. Looked up from germline, CDR1 is DFQATT and CDR2 is SNEGSKA (reference sequence). Points on this clonotype: Antigen unknown.

Findings and limits, study-wide: Measured against age, TCR beta diversity per million T cells decreased in a roughly linear manner.

PCR was performed a second time for about 7 to 12 cycles using a sample-barcoded 5' primer and a J-beta primer mix. The template-switch adaptor, which had 12 random nucleotides, put a tag on each cDNA molecule. All samples gave at least 2.5 million CDR3-containing paired-end reads. One entry per CDR3 protein, called by TCRdb with MiXCR from the 5' RACE reads. Of about 1.1 million distinct CDR3 sequences in the sample, around two fifths were seen once. The sample comprised blood. This receptor was taken from a man younger than 30 in good health. The rearrangement joins TRBV20-1 to TRBJ2-5; D is perhaps TRBD1 or TRBD2 (5 bases each). CDR3 bases: TGCAGTGCTAGAGATGGGGGAAGGCAAGAGACCCAGTACTTC. Protein product: CSARDGGRQETQYF.